These 5 T cell receptor beta chains came from one sample sequenced in a study of T cell responses to AZD1222 COVID-19 vaccine. Produced via immunoSEQ multiplex PCR; TCRdb's table is partial and in-frame only. The table lists approximately 140,000 clones, about 90% of them singletons. Sequences were derived from peripheral blood, sampled 28 days after the second AZD1222 dose. The source of these receptors is an adult who received the AZD1222 COVID-19 vaccine.

The rearrangement joins TRBV4-2 to TRBJ2-7, with 14 bases fitting TRBD2. The CDR3 has 15 amino acids. In germline, CDR1 is LGHNA, CDR2 YNFKEQ. The ends lost 3 bases at V and 3 bases at J; junction bases unmatched: 1. The CDR3 here is CASSQGLAGDYEQYF. The CDR3 DNA follows: TGTGCCAGCAGCCAGGGACTAGCGGGAGACTACGAGCAGTACTTC.

The V call is TRBV3-1 (or the pseudogene TRBV3-2), the J call TRBJ1-3; D gene unclear. The CDR3 spans 15 residues. Per the germline V gene, CDR1 is LGHDT and CDR2 is YNNKEL (reference sequence). Trimming removed 1 base from V and 0 bases from J, with 7 bases in between. The CDR3 bases are TGTGCCAGCAGCCAAGCTCACAGCTCTGGAAACACCATATATTTT. It is translated as CASSQAHSSGNTIYF.

The chain has TRBV30 and TRBJ1-1; D is unresolved. This CDR3 region has 17 residues. Trimming shortened V by 2 bases and J by 0 bases, and 19 bases separated the two germline ends. Looked up from germline, CDR1 is GTSNPN and CDR2 is SVGIG (reference sequence). This chain's CDR3 is CAWSPTYSLHMNTEAFF. CDR3 nucleotide sequence: TGTGCCTGGAGTCCGACGTACTCCCTTCATATGAACACTGAAGCTTTCTTT.

This clone was counted a few times. The chain has TRBV4-1 and TRBJ2-7; 14 nucleotides agree with TRBD2. The CDR3 has 17 residues. Germline V gene lookup returns CDR1 MGHRA and CDR2 YSYEKL. Trimming took 0 bases from V and 2 from J; bases not matched to a gene: 3. The CDR3 reads CASSQEGLAGDTYEQYF. DNA of the CDR3: TGCGCCAGCAGCCAAGAGGGACTAGCGGGGGATACCTACGAGCAGTACTTC.

This chain uses TRBV4-2 with TRBJ2-1, with unresolved D. The germline V gene has CDR1 LGHNA and CDR2 YNFKEQ. V gave up 1 base and J gave up 6 bases, with 13 bases separating them. The CDR3 contains 15 residues. The CDR3 nucleotides are TGTGCCAGCAGCCAAGTGTCTAGTCTGGGCAATGAGCAGTTCTTC. Translated: CASSQVSSLGNEQFF.